This TCR beta chain derives from a study of T-cell reconstitution after alpha-beta-depleted transplantation in children. Per the germline V gene, CDR1 is DFQATT and CDR2 is SNEGSKA (reference sequence). The CDR3 runs 15 residues. With V trimmed by 2 bases and J by 6 bases, 10 bases remained unmatched. Researchers prepared the TCRbeta library using unique molecular identifiers, the study reports. TCRdb re-analysed the PCR reads in MiXCR, keeping a single row per CDR3 protein. The sample has 350,000 to 450,000 distinct CDR3 sequences; roughly 20% are singletons. The chain uses TRBV20-1 and TRBJ2-3; TRBD1 aligns across 8 bases. Sequencing was performed on PBMCs from the stem cell graft donor, taken from the stem cell graft. This clonotype was obtained from a human donor who donated a stem cell graft to a child with acute myeloid leukemia. In DNA form, the CDR3 reads TGCAGTGCTAGATTCCAGGGGGCTTTGAGGGATACGCAGTATTTT. The encoded protein is CSARFQGALRDTQYF.